The present T cell receptor beta chain was sequenced within a study of blood T cells in healthy people across ages. The use of a sample-barcoded 5' primer and a J-beta primer mix characterized a second PCR of about 6 to 12 cycles. TCRdb processed the 5' RACE reads anew with MiXCR; each CDR3 protein has one entry. The table shows 550,000 to 750,000 distinct CDR3 sequences, with roughly 21% occurring only once. The germline V gene encodes CDR1 MDHEN and CDR2 SYDVKM. The CDR3 has 15 residues. This clonotype was seen once. The chain combines TRBV28 with TRBJ2-5, with TRBD1 matching 8 bases. The tail of the sequence fits TRBJ2-7 better, so the J call may be wrong. This clonotype was obtained from a man between 65 and 85 years old in good health. Sequencing was done on a sample of blood. CDR3 region: CASSFGQGTSYEQYF. The CDR3 DNA reads as TGTGCCAGCAGTTTTGGACAGGGTACCTCCTACGAGCAGTACTTC.